The rows below give T cell receptor beta chains drawn from one sample of a study of OX40 agonist ivuxolimab in advanced cancers. Libraries were prepared by immunoSEQ multiplex PCR; TCRdb keeps only in-frame clonotypes and omits some of them. The sample holds tens of thousands of clones; about 94% are singletons and the top ten take 8.5% to 10%. The sample here was CD4+ or CD8+ T cells sorted from blood, taken in a trial of the OX40 agonist ivuxolimab. The receptor source for this set is an adult with an advanced solid tumor such as melanoma, head and neck, liver or kidney cancer. CDR3s include the opening cysteine and the closing phenylalanine or tryptophan. Fields, in order: V gene, D gene, CDR3 length, clone size, J gene, CDR3 protein, CDR3 DNA. D genes are given only for firm matches. Clone size is shown for a subset of rows, as once, few, many or a class of expanded clone.

TRBV11-3	TRBD1	18	-	TRBJ1-1	CASSLAPHKQGWNTEAFF	TGTGCCAGCAGCTTAGCACCACATAAACAGGGGTGGAACACTGAAGCTTTCTTT
TRBV4-1	-	14	-	TRBJ2-5	CASSQGFTQETQYF	TGCGCCAGCAGCCAAGGTTTTACGCAAGAGACCCAGTACTTC
TRBV28	TRBD1	15	-	TRBJ1-3	CASSPDRAPGNTIYF	TGTGCCAGCAGCCCAGACAGGGCCCCTGGAAACACCATATATTTT
TRBV7-9	-	12	once	TRBJ2-7	CASSLLGYEQYF	TGTGCCAGCAGCCTCCTAGGGTACGAGCAGTACTTC
TRBV6-1	-	15	-	TRBJ1-1	CASSEISGVGTEAFF	TGTGCCAGCAGTGAAATAAGCGGGGTCGGCACTGAAGCTTTCTTT
TRBV19	TRBD1	15	-	TRBJ2-4	CASSVNDRDENIQYF	TGTGCCAGTAGTGTTAACGACAGGGACGAAAACATTCAGTACTTC
TRBV6-5	-	12	-	TRBJ2-7	CASSYSGGEQYF	TGTGCCAGCAGTTACTCAGGGGGCGAGCAGTACTTC
TRBV7-3	-	15	once	TRBJ2-7	CASSLVGTQAYEQYF	TGTGCCAGCAGCTTAGTTGGGACGCAGGCGTACGAGCAGTACTTC
TRBV30	TRBD1	14	-	TRBJ1-5	CAWSGRTGLGPQHF	TGTGCCTGGAGTGGCCGGACAGGGTTAGGGCCCCAGCATTTT
TRBV27	TRBD1	16	-	TRBJ2-3	CASSHQTGDGTDTQYF	TGTGCCAGCAGTCACCAGACAGGGGACGGGACAGATACGCAGTATTTT
TRBV7-2	-	16	-	TRBJ2-3	CASSPPTSLATDTQYF	TGTGCCAGCAGCCCCCCCACCTCCCTAGCCACAGATACGCAGTATTTT
TRBV4-3	-	15	-	TRBJ2-7	CASSQDKDGAYEQYF	TGCGCCAGCAGCCAAGATAAGGACGGAGCCTACGAGCAGTACTTC
TRBV7-8	TRBD2	16	-	TRBJ2-3	CASSPKRLAGPDTQYF	TGTGCCAGCAGCCCTAAGCGACTAGCGGGACCAGATACGCAGTATTTT
TRBV27	TRBD1	15	-	TRBJ2-7	CASSLVGQPHYEQYF	TGTGCCAGCAGTTTAGTGGGACAGCCACACTACGAGCAGTACTTC
TRBV7-2	TRBD1	14	-	TRBJ1-1	CASSPTGGYTEAFF	TGTGCCAGCAGCCCAACAGGGGGATACACTGAAGCTTTCTTT
TRBV6-5	-	14	once	TRBJ2-7	CASSPSNGAYEQYF	TGTGCCAGCAGCCCTTCTAATGGGGCCTACGAGCAGTACTTC
TRBV6-6	-	13	once	TRBJ2-7	CASREDSSYEQYF	TGTGCCAGCAGAGAGGACAGCTCCTACGAGCAGTACTTC
TRBV6-5	TRBD1	15	-	TRBJ2-6	CASSLTGAGANVLTF	TGTGCCAGCAGTTTAACAGGGGCGGGGGCCAACGTCCTGACTTTC
TRBV6-6	-	13	-	TRBJ1-1	CASSYSEVAEAFF	TGTGCCAGCAGTTACTCGGAGGTTGCTGAAGCTTTCTTT
TRBV27	TRBD1	14	-	TRBJ1-5	CASSRTGGQQPQHF	TGTGCCAGCAGCCGTACAGGGGGACAACAGCCCCAGCATTTT
TRBV19	-	16	-	TRBJ1-2	CASSRYNRGNNYGYTF	TGTGCCAGTAGTAGGTACAATAGGGGGAACAACTATGGCTACACCTTC
TRBV5-1	-	15	-	TRBJ2-3	CASSDPKELTDTQYF	TGCGCCAGCAGTGACCCGAAAGAACTCACAGATACGCAGTATTTT
TRBV5-1	-	15	-	TRBJ1-1	CASSLVGAMNTEAFF	TGCGCCAGCAGCTTGGTCGGGGCAATGAACACTGAAGCTTTCTTT
TRBV2	-	13	-	TRBJ1-1	CASSRDINTEAFF	TGTGCCAGCAGCCGGGACATCAACACTGAAGCTTTCTTT
TRBV7-9	-	13	-	TRBJ1-1	CASSSGEGTEAFF	TGTGCCAGCAGCTCAGGGGAGGGGACTGAAGCTTTCTTT
TRBV28	-	15	-	TRBJ2-1	CASSLDSSSYNEQFF	TGTGCCAGCAGTTTAGACTCCAGCTCCTACAATGAGCAGTTCTTC
TRBV30	-	14	-	TRBJ2-4	CAWSSGQNKNIQYF	TGTGCCTGGAGTTCGGGGCAGAACAAAAACATTCAGTACTTC
TRBV4-3	-	16	few	TRBJ2-7	CASSQGGPGEAYEQYF	TGCGCCAGCAGCCAAGGGGGACCAGGAGAGGCCTACGAGCAGTACTTC
TRBV6-4	-	13	-	TRBJ1-1	CASSDWAGTEAFF	TGTGCCAGCAGTGACTGGGCAGGCACTGAAGCTTTCTTT
TRBV7-9	-	17	-	TRBJ2-3	CASSIHWDSPFTDTQYF	TGTGCCAGCAGCATTCACTGGGACTCACCCTTCACAGATACGCAGTATTTT
TRBV7-2	-	13	-	TRBJ1-6	CASSLNRDSPLHF	TGTGCCAGCAGCTTAAACCGCGACTCACCCCTCCACTTT